The clone carrying this T cell receptor beta chain came up a few times. The antigen is undetermined. These data originate in a study of blood T cells in healthy people across ages. Study observations and caveats: No conclusive comparison of naive versus antigen-experienced cells was possible with unsorted PBMCs.

Through a sample-barcoded 5' primer and a J-beta primer mix, a second PCR was run for roughly 6 to 11 cycles. Every sample returned 2.5 million or more CDR3-containing paired-end reads. TCRdb reanalysed the 5' RACE reads using MiXCR and keeps one entry per CDR3 protein. Of 700,000 to 900,000 distinct CDR3 sequences listed, roughly 53% were seen once; the top ten hold around 40%. Germline values: CDR1 DFQATT, CDR2 SNEGSKA (reference sequence). With 6 bases removed from V and 2 bases from J, the gap between germline ends came to 11 bases. The CDR3 extends over 12 amino acids. This sequence joins TRBV20-1 and TRBJ2-7; perhaps TRBD2 as D (6 bases). The specimen sequenced was blood. This receptor was identified in an elderly man in good health. CDR3 protein: CSARSGPYEQYF. In DNA form, the CDR3 reads TGCAGTGCCCGAAGCGGGCCCTACGAGCAGTACTTC.